The clone carrying this TCR beta chain was counted a few times. Original handling: Amplification with reference gene primers provided the estimates of nucleated cell counts. The protocol was immunoSEQ multiplex PCR, while the TCRdb copy is restricted to in-frame clones and leaves out a portion. V and J calls and clone size are as listed in that table; D and trimming were resolved from the DNA. The table has some 210,000 clones, roughly four fifths seen once. Germline assignment: CDR1 MNHNY and CDR2 SVGAGI (reference sequence). Trimming took off 5 bases at V and 5 bases at J, with 27 bases between the two ends. CDR3 length: 18 residues. The sample belongs to a study of blood T cell repertoires in COVID-19.

What was sequenced was peripheral blood. This chain connects TRBV6-6 to TRBJ2-5; D perhaps matches TRBD2 (7 bases). This TCR came from a woman between 40 and 50 years old with acute or convalescent COVID-19. The CDR3 DNA reads as TGTGCCAGCAGTCTCGTGGTGTCGGGCGGCGGGGGCGGCGAGACCCAGTACTTC. Translation gives CASSLVVSGGGGGETQYF.